This TCR beta chain was captured in a study of cytomegalovirus exposure and HLA in healthy donors. Both 60 Vbeta primers and 13 Jbeta primers went into the PCR. The method was immunoSEQ multiplex PCR; TCRdb's version includes in-frame clones alone and lacks a portion of them. This repertoire includes approximately 82,000 clones. Germline CDR1 reads ENHRY; CDR2 reads SYGVKD. The CDR3 is 15 residues long. J gave up 9 bases and V 2 bases, and 6 bases lay outside the gene matches. V is TRBV10-3 and J is TRBJ2-1; 11 positions agree with TRBD2. Sequencing was done on a sample of PBMCs. This sequence was found in a woman in her fifties or sixties in good health and CMV-seronegative. CDR3: CAISETSGSWGEQFF. CDR3 nucleotide sequence: TGTGCCATCAGTGAGACTAGCGGGAGTTGGGGTGAGCAGTTCTTC.